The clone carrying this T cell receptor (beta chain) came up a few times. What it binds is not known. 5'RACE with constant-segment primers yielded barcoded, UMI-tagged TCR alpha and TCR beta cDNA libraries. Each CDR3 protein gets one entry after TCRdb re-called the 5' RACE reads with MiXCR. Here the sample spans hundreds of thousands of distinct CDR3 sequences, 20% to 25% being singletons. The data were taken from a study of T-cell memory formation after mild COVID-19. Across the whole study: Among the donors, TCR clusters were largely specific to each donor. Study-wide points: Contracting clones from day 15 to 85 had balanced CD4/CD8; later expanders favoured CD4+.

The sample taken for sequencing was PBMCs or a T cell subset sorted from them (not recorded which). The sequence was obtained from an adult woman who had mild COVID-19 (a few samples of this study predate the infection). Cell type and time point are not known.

The CDR3 loop reads CSANILNYGYTF. As DNA, the CDR3 is TGCAGTGCTAACATCCTTAACTATGGCTACACCTTC. The V gene is TRBV20-1, the J gene TRBJ1-2, with D uncertain. Germline lookup yields CDR1 DFQATT and CDR2 SNEGSKA (reference sequence). The CDR3 covers 12 residues. The V and J ends lost 4 bases and 1 base respectively, with 7 bases between them.